This TCR beta chain is from a study of cytomegalovirus exposure and HLA in healthy donors. General study results and limits: Indistinguishability led to the exclusion of some V segments, TRBV6-2 and TRBV6-3 included.

This CDR3 region has 15 residues. Germline CDR1 reads SGHNT; CDR2 reads YENEEA. V lost 5 bases to trimming and J lost 4 bases; unmatched junction nucleotides: 11. A note on this clone: Its antigen is undetermined.

Vbeta (60) and Jbeta (13) primers were used in the PCR. Generated by immunoSEQ multiplex PCR, the TCRdb table keeps only in-frame clones and is missing some. This table holds 100,000 or so clones, roughly 70% found once. This receptor was identified in a man in his forties or fifties in good health and CMV-seronegative. The sample taken for sequencing was PBMCs. The chain combines TRBV11-3 with TRBJ2-7, with TRBD2 identical over 7 bases. CDR3 amino acids: CASSAGTGGRYEQYF. The CDR3 coding sequence is TGTGCCAGCAGCGCCGGGACCGGGGGGAGGTACGAGCAGTACTTC.